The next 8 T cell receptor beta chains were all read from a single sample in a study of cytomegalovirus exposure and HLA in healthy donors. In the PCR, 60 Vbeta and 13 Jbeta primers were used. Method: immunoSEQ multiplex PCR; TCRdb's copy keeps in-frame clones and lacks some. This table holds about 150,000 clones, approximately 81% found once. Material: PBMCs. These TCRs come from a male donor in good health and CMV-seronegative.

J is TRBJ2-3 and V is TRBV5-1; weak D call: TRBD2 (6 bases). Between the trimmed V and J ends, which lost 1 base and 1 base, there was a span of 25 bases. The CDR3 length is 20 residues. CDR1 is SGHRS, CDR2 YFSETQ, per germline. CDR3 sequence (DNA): TGCGCCAGCAGCTTGATAAGCGGGTGGTCTGTAAGGGAGGGCACAGATACGCAGTATTTT. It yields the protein CASSLISGWSVREGTDTQYF.

The CDR3 reads CASSAAGAIDSPLHF. The CDR3 nucleotides read TGTGCCAGCAGTGCCGCGGGGGCGATTGATTCACCCCTCCACTTT. This chain uses TRBV6-5 with TRBJ1-6; maybe TRBD1 (6 bases). Trimming left V 5 bases short and J 8 bases short, with 16 bases between. The CDR3 contains 15 residues. From germline, CDR1 is MNHEY and CDR2 SVGAGI.

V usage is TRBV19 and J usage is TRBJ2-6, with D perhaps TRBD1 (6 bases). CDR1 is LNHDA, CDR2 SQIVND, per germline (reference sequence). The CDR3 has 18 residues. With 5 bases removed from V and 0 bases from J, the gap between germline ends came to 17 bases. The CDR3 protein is CASSFRSGVISGANVLTF. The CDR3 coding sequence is TGTGCCAGTAGTTTCCGTTCAGGGGTGATCTCTGGGGCCAACGTCCTGACTTTC.

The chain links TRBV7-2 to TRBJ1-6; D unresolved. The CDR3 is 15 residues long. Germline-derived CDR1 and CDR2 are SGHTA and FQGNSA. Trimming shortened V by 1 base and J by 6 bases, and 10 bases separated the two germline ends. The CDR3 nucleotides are TGTGCCAGCAGCTTAGGAGGGTCAGCTAATTCACCCCTCCACTTT. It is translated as CASSLGGSANSPLHF.

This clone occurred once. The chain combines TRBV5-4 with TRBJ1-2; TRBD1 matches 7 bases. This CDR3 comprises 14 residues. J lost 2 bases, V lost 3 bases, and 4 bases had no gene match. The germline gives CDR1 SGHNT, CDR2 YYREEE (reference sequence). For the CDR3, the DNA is TGTGCCAGCAGCTCGTCACAGGGGAACTATGGCTACACCTTC. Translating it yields CASSSSQGNYGYTF.

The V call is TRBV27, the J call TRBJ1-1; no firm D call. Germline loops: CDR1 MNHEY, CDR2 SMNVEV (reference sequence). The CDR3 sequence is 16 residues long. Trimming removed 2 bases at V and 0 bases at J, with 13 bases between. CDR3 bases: TGTGCCAGCAGTTTAAAGGGCGGGCGATTGAACACTGAAGCTTTCTTT. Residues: CASSLKGGRLNTEAFF.

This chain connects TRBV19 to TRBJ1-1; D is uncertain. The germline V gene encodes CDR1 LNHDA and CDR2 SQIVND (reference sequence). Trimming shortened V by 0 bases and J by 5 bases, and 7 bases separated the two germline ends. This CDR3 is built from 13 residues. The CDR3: CASSIDSRTEAFF. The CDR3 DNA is TGTGCCAGTAGTATAGACTCCCGGACTGAAGCTTTCTTT.

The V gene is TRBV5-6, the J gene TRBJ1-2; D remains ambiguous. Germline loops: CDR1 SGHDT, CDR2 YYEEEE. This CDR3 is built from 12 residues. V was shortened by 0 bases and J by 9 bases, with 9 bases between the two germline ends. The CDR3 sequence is CASSLGERSYTF. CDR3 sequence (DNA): TGTGCCAGCAGCTTGGGGGAGCGTAGCTACACCTTC.